This T cell receptor (beta chain) stems from a study of T cells in Graves' hyperthyroidism and ophthalmopathy. This clonotype has a count of ten or more. Its cognate antigen is unknown. Amplified TCR beta CDR3 regions came from RNA transcripts. Primed by the HTBI set, a first-round RT-PCR was run on the TCR CDR3. TCRdb used MiXCR to reprocess the multiplex PCR reads, holding one entry per CDR3 protein. This table holds some 720,000 distinct CDR3 sequences, over 15% found once. Overall study results and limits: Also found in blood were most expanded thyroid clonotypes above 0.001. Ophthalmopathy onset followed model prediction by a median roughly 6 months.

Unmatched junction bases numbered 2, after V lost 1 base and J lost 0 bases. Germline V gene lookup returns CDR1 KGHSH and CDR2 LQKENI. The CDR3 covers 15 residues. The chain joins TRBV18 to TRBJ2-5, with TRBD1 matching over 7 bases. The sequence was collected from a man between 18 and 29 years old with Graves' hyperthyroidism. The sequenced sample consisted of blood. The CDR3 nucleotides are TGTGCCAGCTCACCACGGGACAGACACCAAGAGACCCAGTACTTC. Its protein is CASSPRDRHQETQYF. The full variable domain, completed using reference TRBV18 and TRBJ2-5, is NAGVMQNPRHLVRRRGQEARLRCSPMKGHSHVYWYRQLPEEGLKFMVYLQKENIIDESGMPKERFSAEFPKEGPSILRIQQVVRGDSAAYFCASSPRDRHQETQYFGPGTRLLVL.